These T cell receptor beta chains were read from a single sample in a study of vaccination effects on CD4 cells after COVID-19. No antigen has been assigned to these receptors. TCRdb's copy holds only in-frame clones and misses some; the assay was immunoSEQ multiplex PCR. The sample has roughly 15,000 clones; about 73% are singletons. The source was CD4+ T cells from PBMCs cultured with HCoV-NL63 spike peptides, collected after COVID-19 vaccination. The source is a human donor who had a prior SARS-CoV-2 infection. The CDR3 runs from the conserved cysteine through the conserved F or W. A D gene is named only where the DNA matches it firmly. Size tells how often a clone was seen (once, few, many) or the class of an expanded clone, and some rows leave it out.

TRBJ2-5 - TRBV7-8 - TGTGCCAGCAGCTCAATCCGGGGCGGGGAGACCCAGTACTTC CASSSIRGGETQYF
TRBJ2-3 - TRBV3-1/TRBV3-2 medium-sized TGTGCCAGCAGCCAGTACACAACCACAGATACGCAGTATTTT CASSQYTTTDTQYF
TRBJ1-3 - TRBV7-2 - TGTGCCAGCAGCTTAGAGTGGGTCTCTGGAAACACCATATATTTT CASSLEWVSGNTIYF
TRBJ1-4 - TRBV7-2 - TGTGCCAGCAGCCCTCAGGCGGCAGCCTCAAATGAAAAACTGTTTTTT CASSPQAAASNEKLFF
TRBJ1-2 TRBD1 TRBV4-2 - TGTGCCAGCAGCCAAGCGGGTCCCCTGGACAGGGGGGGCACATATGGCTACACCTTC CASSQAGPLDRGGTYGYTF
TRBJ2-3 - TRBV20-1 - TGCAGCGTAGGGGCTGTAGATACGCAGTATTTT CSVGAVDTQYF
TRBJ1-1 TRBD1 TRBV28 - TGTGCCAGCAGATCAGACAGGGGGGTGAGCACTGAAGCTTTCTTT CASRSDRGVSTEAFF
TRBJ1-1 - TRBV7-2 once TGTGCCAGCAGCTTACGCGGGGGAAGTGGCACTGAAGCTTTCTTT CASSLRGGSGTEAFF
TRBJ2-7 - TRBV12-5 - TGTGCTAGTGGTTTGGTACAGGCAGGGCTCCACGAGCAGTACTTC CASGLVQAGLHEQYF
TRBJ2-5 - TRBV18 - TGTGCCAGCTCACGGTCGGCCGGCCGGAAAGAGACCCAGTACTTC CASSRSAGRKETQYF
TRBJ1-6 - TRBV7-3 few TGTGCCAGCAGCTTAGATGGGGATTCACCCCTCCACTTT CASSLDGDSPLHF
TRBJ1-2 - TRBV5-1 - TGCGCCAGCAGCCTTCAGGGGAGTTCGATCTATGGCTACACCTTC CASSLQGSSIYGYTF
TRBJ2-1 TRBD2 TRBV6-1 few TGTGCCAGCAGTGATCCCACGCGGGAGGGCCGGAATGAGCAGTTCTTC CASSDPTREGRNEQFF
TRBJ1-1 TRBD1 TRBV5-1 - TGCGCCAGCAGAGCAGGGGGCCGTACTGAAGCTTTCTTT CASRAGGRTEAFF
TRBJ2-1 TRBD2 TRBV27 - TGTGCCAGCAGCCTACGTAGCCATAGCGGGAGGGCTCACAATGAGCAGTTCTTC CASSLRSHSGRAHNEQFF
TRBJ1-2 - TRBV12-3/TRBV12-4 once TGTGCCAGCAGCCGAGACGCTGGTGGGGGCTACACCTTC CASSRDAGGGYTF
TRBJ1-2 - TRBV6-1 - TGTGCCAGCAGTGAATACGGGGGCGGGGGCTACACCTTC CASSEYGGGGYTF
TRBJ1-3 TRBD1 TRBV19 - TGTGCCAGTAGCCGGGACAGTATTGGAAACACCATATATTTT CASSRDSIGNTIYF
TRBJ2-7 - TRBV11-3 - TGTGCCAGCAGCTTAGACTATAACAGTTACGAGCAGTACTTC CASSLDYNSYEQYF
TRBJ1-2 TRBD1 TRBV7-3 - TGTGCCAGCGGTACAGGGGGCGCAGGGGGCTACACCTTC CASGTGGAGGYTF
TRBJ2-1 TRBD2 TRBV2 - TGTGCCAGCAGTGGCCGGGAGGGGGACAATGAGCAGTTCTTC CASSGREGDNEQFF
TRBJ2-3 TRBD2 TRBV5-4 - TGTGCCAGCAGTATTCGACTAGCGGGAGGGTCAGATACGCAGTATTTT CASSIRLAGGSDTQYF
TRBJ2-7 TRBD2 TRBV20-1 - TGCAGTGCTAATGAGCGGGGGGGCCGTCCTCTCGAGCAGTACTTC CSANERGGRPLEQYF
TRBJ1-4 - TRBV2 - TGTGCCAGCAGTGCAGAGCTTAATGAAAAACTGTTTTTT CASSAELNEKLFF
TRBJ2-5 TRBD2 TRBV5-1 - TGCGCCAGCAGCTTGGCCCTAGCGGGGGGGCTAGAGACCCAGTACTTC CASSLALAGGLETQYF
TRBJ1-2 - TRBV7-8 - TGTGCCAGCAGCATGCGGGAACCGCCGATCTATGGCTACACCTTC CASSMREPPIYGYTF
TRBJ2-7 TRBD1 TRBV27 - TGTGCCAGCAGACGACAGGGGGCATCCTACGAGCAGTACTTC CASRRQGASYEQYF
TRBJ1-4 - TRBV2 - TGTGCCAGCAGCAGGGCCACAACTAATGAAAAACTGTTTTTT CASSRATTNEKLFF
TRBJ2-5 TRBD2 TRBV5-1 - TGCGCCAGCAGCCCGGGACTAGCGGCATCCCAAGAGACCCAGTACTTC CASSPGLAASQETQYF
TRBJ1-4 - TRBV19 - TGTGCCAGTAAATTTAGCGAGGCTGAAAAACTGTTTTTT CASKFSEAEKLFF
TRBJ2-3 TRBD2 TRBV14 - TGTGCCAGCAGCCGCGGGACTAGCGGCACAGATACGCAGTATTTT CASSRGTSGTDTQYF
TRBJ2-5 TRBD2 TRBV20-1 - TGCAGTGCTAGTGGGGCCCTAGCGGGTCACGAGACCCAGTACTTC CSASGALAGHETQYF
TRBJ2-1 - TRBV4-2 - TGTGCCAGCAGCCAAGAGTGGGACTTTTACAATGAGCAGTTCTTC CASSQEWDFYNEQFF
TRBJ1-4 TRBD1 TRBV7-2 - TGTGCCAGCAGCCCTGACAGGGATGAAAAACTGTTTTTT CASSPDRDEKLFF
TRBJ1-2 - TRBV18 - TGTGCCAGCTCACCCCAACACGCAGCTAACTATGGCTACACCTTC CASSPQHAANYGYTF
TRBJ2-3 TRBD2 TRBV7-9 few TGTGCCAGCAGCTTTAGGACTAGCGGGAGCACAGATACGCAGTATTTT CASSFRTSGSTDTQYF
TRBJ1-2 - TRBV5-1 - TGCGCCAGCAGCTTGGAGGGGACCTATGGCTACACCTTC CASSLEGTYGYTF
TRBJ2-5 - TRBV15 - TGTGCCACCAGCAGAGTCCTCGCCAGTTACGAGACCCAGTACTTC CATSRVLASYETQYF
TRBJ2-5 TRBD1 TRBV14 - TGTGCCAGCAGCATCGGACAGGGTTTTGAGACCCAGTACTTC CASSIGQGFETQYF
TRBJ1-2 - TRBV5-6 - TGTGCCAGCAGGGGTCTGACTAACTATGGCTACACCTTC CASRGLTNYGYTF
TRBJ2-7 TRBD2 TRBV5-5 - TGTGCCAGCAGCCGCCACACTAGCGGGAGATCTAGCGTGGTTGACTACGAGCAGTACTTC CASSRHTSGRSSVVDYEQYF
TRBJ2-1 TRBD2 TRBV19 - TGTGCCAGTAGTGCGGGACTAGCGGGGGACAATGAGCAGTTCTTC CASSAGLAGDNEQFF
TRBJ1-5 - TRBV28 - TGTGCCAGCAGGCTTACAGGGTCTTTACAGCCCCAGCATTTT CASRLTGSLQPQHF
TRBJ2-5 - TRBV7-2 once TGTGCCAGCAGCTCACAAGAGACCCAGTACTTC CASSSQETQYF
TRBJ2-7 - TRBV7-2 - TGTGCCAGCAGCTTACCTCCCCTCTACGAGCAGTACTTC CASSLPPLYEQYF
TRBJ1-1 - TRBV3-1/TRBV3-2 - TGTGCCAGCAGCCAACTGGCGGGTCAGGGTCACACTGAAGCTTTCTTT CASSQLAGQGHTEAFF
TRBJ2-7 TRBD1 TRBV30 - TGTGCCCACCAGGACAGGGGGTTGCTAGGGCAGTACTTC CAHQDRGLLGQYF
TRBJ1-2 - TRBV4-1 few TGCGCCAGCAGCGGGTCTGGGAACTATGGCTACACCTTC CASSGSGNYGYTF
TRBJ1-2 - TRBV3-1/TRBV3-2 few TGTGCCAGCAGCCAAACTAGGGAGAACTATGGCTACACCTTC CASSQTRENYGYTF
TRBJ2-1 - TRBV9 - TGTGCCAGCAGCGTAGGGCTTTCCTCCTACAATGAGCAGTTCTTC CASSVGLSSYNEQFF
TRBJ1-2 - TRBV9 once TGTGCCAGCAGCGGAATGCTACCGGGACACAACTTC CASSGMLPGHNF
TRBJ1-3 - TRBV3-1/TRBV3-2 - TGTGCCAGCAGCCAAGATCCCAACAGCTTCTCTGGAAACACCATATATTTT CASSQDPNSFSGNTIYF
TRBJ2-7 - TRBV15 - TGTGCCACCAGCAGAGACGGGGGTGGCGAGCAGTACTTC CATSRDGGGEQYF